This is a list of T cell receptor beta chains from one sample in a study of blood T cell repertoires in COVID-19. Using immunoSEQ multiplex PCR, the repertoire was profiled, and TCRdb retains in-frame clones only, with some absent. The data show tens of thousands of clones, just over 85% seen once. The specimen was peripheral blood. These receptors were taken from an elderly woman in a cohort sampled during active or convalescent COVID-19. The CDR3 runs from the conserved cysteine through the conserved F or W. A D gene is named only where the DNA matches it firmly. Size is omitted from some rows. Given values are once, few, many or a class for expanded clones.

j_call d_call v_call clone_size cdr3_nt cdr3_aa
TRBJ2-5 TRBD2 TRBV5-6 . TGTGCCAGCAGCCTTTTAGGTAGCGGGAGGAGGGGGCAAGAGACCCAGTACTTC CASSLLGSGRRGQETQYF
TRBJ1-1 . TRBV5-1 once TGCGCCAGCAGCTTGGACAGGAACACTGAAGCTTTCTTT CASSLDRNTEAFF
TRBJ1-1 . TRBV3-1/TRBV3-2 . TGTGCCAGCAGCCCGATCGGGGGTGCGGAAGCTTTCTTT CASSPIGGAEAFF
TRBJ2-5 . TRBV21-1 . TGTGCCACCTCCAGGTTGGACAGGGGACAAGAGACCCAGTACTTC CATSRLDRGQETQYF
TRBJ1-2 . TRBV3-1/TRBV3-2 few TGTGCCAGCAGCCTCGCGTTAGAAGGCTACACCTTC CASSLALEGYTF
TRBJ2-1 TRBD2 TRBV6-6 . TGTGCCAGCAGTCAATTATCACTAGCGGGAGGAGGGAATGAGCAGTTCTTC CASSQLSLAGGGNEQFF
TRBJ2-5 TRBD2 TRBV24-1 once TGTGCCACCAGTGATTCCGGGACTAGAAAAGAGACCCAGTACTTC CATSDSGTRKETQYF
TRBJ1-1 . TRBV7-2 . TGTGCCAGCAGCCCCGCGGCCATCGGTGAAGCTTTCTTT CASSPAAIGEAFF
TRBJ2-3 TRBD2 TRBV7-8 . TGTGCCAGCAGCTTAATGGGGGGGAGCTACACAGATACGCAGTATTTT CASSLMGGSYTDTQYF
TRBJ1-1 . TRBV21-1 . TGTGCCAGCCGAGGGAACACTGAAGCTTTCTTT CASRGNTEAFF
TRBJ2-1 TRBD2 TRBV18 . TGTGCCAGCTCACCGTTTGATAAGCTAGCGGTCTACAATGAGCAGTTCTTC CASSPFDKLAVYNEQFF
TRBJ1-1 . TRBV7-8 . TGTGCCAGCAGCCCCCCAGGGAACACTGAAGCTTTCTTT CASSPPGNTEAFF
TRBJ2-1 . TRBV12-3/TRBV12-4 . TGTGCCAGCAGTCGTCCAGCGGTCCATGAGCAGTTCTTC CASSRPAVHEQFF
TRBJ1-2 TRBD1 TRBV19 once TGTGCCAGTAGCGACCCGGGACAGGGTCCAGCCAACTACACCTTC CASSDPGQGPANYTF
TRBJ1-5 . TRBV28 . TGTGCCAGCAGTTTATACTGGGGCGATGGTAGCAATCAGCCCCAGCATTTT CASSLYWGDGSNQPQHF